The T cell receptor beta chain under discussion was sequenced for a study of cytomegalovirus exposure and HLA in healthy donors. Points from the study as a whole: Within an earlier analysis, most TCR beta V segments proved productive either about 90% or about 30% of the time. Apparent HLA restriction characterized most CMV-associated TCR beta chains in a later analysis. Overall, approximately 150 TCR beta chains were annotated as cytomegalovirus-associated.

Those who donated were healthy bone marrow donors. The PCR contained 60 Vbeta and 13 Jbeta primers. Here immunoSEQ multiplex PCR was the method, and the copy in TCRdb shows in-frame clones only, minus some. The table lists more than 50,000 clones, approximately 71% of them singletons. With 0 bases clipped from V and 6 bases from J, the junction kept 6 bases outside the gene matches. CDR3 length: 16 amino acids. Germline values: CDR1 SGHNT, CDR2 YYREEE (reference sequence). A note on this clone: Its antigen is unknown.

The V gene is TRBV5-4, the J gene TRBJ2-5; TRBD2 agrees at 12 bases. This clonotype was obtained from a man aged 50-60 years in good health and CMV-seropositive. Sample: PBMCs. This CDR3 reads CASSLASGGAGKTQYF. CDR3 in DNA: TGTGCCAGCAGCTTGGCTAGCGGGGGGGCTGGAAAGACCCAGTACTTC.